The T cell receptor beta chain described here comes from a study of cytomegalovirus exposure and HLA in healthy donors. Trimming took off 2 bases at V and 4 bases at J, with 14 bases between the two ends. The V gene's germline CDR1 is MNHEY and CDR2 SVGAGI. The CDR3 spans 15 residues. PCR was performed using 60 Vbeta and 13 Jbeta primers. TCRdb's table, derived via immunoSEQ multiplex PCR, lists solely in-frame clones and lacks some. This sample contains under 200,000 clones. In the case of this clone: Its antigen is not known.

Study outcomes and limitations: Reports showed the classifier diagnosing cytomegalovirus status with high specificity and sensitivity.

The chain recombines TRBV6-5 with TRBJ1-1; D call uncertain. The receptor was isolated from a man aged 30 to 39 in good health and CMV-seronegative. Sequences were obtained from PBMCs. Here the CDR3 DNA reads TGTGCCAGCAGTTACCGTTGGCAGGCCCGCACTGAAGCTTTCTTT. The encoded protein is CASSYRWQARTEAFF.